The 20 T cell receptor beta chains reported below all come from one sample, sequenced in a study of graft-versus-host responses after intestinal transplantation. Using immunoSEQ multiplex PCR, the repertoire was profiled, and TCRdb retains in-frame clones only, with some absent. The data hold 70,000 or so clones, with over 70% observed a single time. These TCRs' antigens remain unknown. The sequencing used unstimulated CD4+ T cells sorted from spleen or lymph node cells, collected before transplant. These receptors originate from a human donor who was the organ donor for an intestinal transplant.

The chain couples TRBV10-3 to TRBJ2-2; 9 bases map to TRBD2. V shed 8 bases and J 3 bases; nucleotides not matched to a gene: 4. CDR3 length: 14 amino acids. Germline-derived CDR1 and CDR2 are ENHRY and SYGVKD. The chain's CDR3 is CAISSGDDTGELFF. The CDR3 bases are TGTGCCATCTCTAGCGGGGATGACACCGGGGAGCTGTTTTTT.

This chain uses TRBV6-6 with TRBJ1-4; D remains unclear. The germline CDR1 and CDR2 sequences are MNHNY and SVGAGI (reference sequence). Trimming removed 4 bases at V and 10 bases at J, with 13 bases between. This CDR3 spans 13 amino acids. CDR3 protein: CASSSSREGKLFF. DNA of the CDR3: TGTGCCAGCAGTTCATCTAGGGAGGGAAAACTGTTTTTT.

The rearrangement uses TRBV28 and TRBJ1-2, with D uncertain. The germline CDR1 and CDR2 sequences are MDHEN and SYDVKM. The V end lost 3 bases, the J end lost 8 bases, and 13 bases lay between the germline ends. This CDR3 is built from 13 residues. CDR3 sequence reads: CASSFTASGGYTF. The CDR3 region has the DNA TGTGCCAGCAGTTTCACGGCCTCCGGGGGCTACACCTTC.

The CDR3 loop reads CASSLVEGAGELFF. The CDR3 coding sequence is TGTGCCAGCAGTTTGGTTGAAGGGGCCGGGGAGCTGTTTTTT. The chain recombines TRBV28 with TRBJ2-2, with D maybe TRBD1 (5 bases). CDR3 length: 14 residues. V was pared by 3 bases and J by 6 bases, with 11 bases between. The germline V gene encodes CDR1 MDHEN and CDR2 SYDVKM.

The rearrangement links TRBV5-1 to TRBJ2-6; TRBD2 might be the D (7 bases). The CDR3 covers 17 residues. In germline, CDR1 is SGHRS, CDR2 YFSETQ. V was shortened by 0 bases and J by 4 bases, with 14 bases between the two germline ends. The CDR3 coding sequence is TGCGCCAGCAGCTTGGAGGGGGGGGCAGGGGGGGCCAACGTCCTGACTTTC. This codes for CASSLEGGAGGANVLTF.

This sequence joins TRBV5-8 and TRBJ1-6; tentative D call: TRBD1 (6 bases). Germline CDR1 is SGHTS and CDR2 is YDEGEE. The CDR3 consists of 14 residues. The V and J ends lost 0 bases and 9 bases respectively, with 10 bases between them. The DNA for the CDR3 is TGTGCCAGCAGCTTGGGGCAGGGGAGTTCACCCCTCCACTTT. Translated: CASSLGQGSSPLHF. Full variable domain (remainder filled in from reference TRBV5-8 and TRBJ1-6): EAGVTQSPTHLIKTRGQQATLRCSPISGHTSVYWYQQALGLGLQFLLWYDEGEERNRGNFPPRFSGRQFPNYSSELNVNALELEDSALYLCASSLGQGSSPLHFGNGTRLTVT.

The rearrangement links TRBV11-3 to TRBJ2-1; TRBD2 aligns across 10 bases. The length of the CDR3 is 14 residues. Per the germline V gene, CDR1 is SGHNT and CDR2 is YENEEA. V lost 5 bases and J lost 9; bases outside the gene matches: 7. CDR3 in amino acids: CASSAGLALSEQFF. The CDR3 DNA reads TGTGCCAGCAGCGCGGGACTAGCGCTAAGTGAGCAGTTCTTC.

This clone has only one observation. This chain joins TRBV18 and TRBJ1-3; possible D gene TRBD1, 5 bases. CDR1 is KGHSH and CDR2 is LQKENI in the germline V gene. Trimming took 3 bases from V and 1 from J, leaving 16 bases between them. The CDR3 has 17 amino acids. Here the CDR3 reads CASSPQPGNKSGNTIYF. CDR3 DNA sequence: TGTGCCAGCTCACCGCAACCAGGGAATAAGTCTGGAAACACCATATATTTT.

The gene calls are TRBV13 and TRBJ2-5, with 12 bases fitting TRBD2. V lost 4 bases and J lost 4; bases outside the gene matches: 10. Per the germline V gene, CDR1 is PRHDT and CDR2 is FYEKMQ (reference sequence). This CDR3 has 17 residues. DNA of the CDR3: TGTGCCAGCAGCTCAATAGGGCGGGGACTAGCGGGAGAGACCCAGTACTTC. It codes for CASSSIGRGLAGETQYF.

The genes are TRBV28 and TRBJ1-5, with 8 bases that match TRBD1. This CDR3 spans 16 amino acids. V shed 3 bases and J 2 bases; nucleotides not matched to a gene: 6. Germline-derived CDR1 and CDR2 are MDHEN and SYDVKM. For the CDR3, the DNA is TGTGCCAGCAGTTTGCTGACAGGGGCTGGCAATCAGCCCCAGCATTTT. This codes for CASSLLTGAGNQPQHF.

The chain combines TRBV25-1 with TRBJ2-1, with 7 positions matching TRBD2. V lost 1 base to trimming and J lost 6 bases; unmatched junction nucleotides: 9. CDR3 length: 16 amino acids. Looked up from germline, CDR1 is MGHDK and CDR2 is SYGVNS. This CDR3 is CASSESGGGWGNEQFF. The CDR3 region has the DNA TGTGCCAGCAGTGAATCGGGCGGGGGATGGGGCAATGAGCAGTTCTTC.

CDR3 DNA: TGTGCCAGCAGAGGGGGGGGCGGGAGTCAGCCCCAGCATTTT. This encodes CASRGGGGSQPQHF. The chain couples TRBV28 to TRBJ1-5; maybe TRBD1 (6 bases). The CDR3 consists of 14 residues. V was cut by 6 bases and J by 6 bases, with 15 bases left in between. Germline V CDR1 and CDR2: MDHEN, SYDVKM.

This chain uses TRBV9 with TRBJ2-3, with a possible D match to TRBD1 (6 bases). The V end was cut by 3 bases, the J end by 3 bases, with 14 bases between. This CDR3 comprises 15 residues. Germline assignment: CDR1 SGDLS and CDR2 YYNGEE. The CDR3 DNA reads TGTGCCAGCAGCGGAACAAACAGGGCGACAGATACGCAGTATTTT. Translation: CASSGTNRATDTQYF.

This clone is a singleton in its sample. This chain uses TRBV6-1 with TRBJ1-5; a possible D gene is TRBD1 (6 bases). The CDR3 runs 14 residues. CDR1 is MNHNS and CDR2 is SASEGT in the germline V gene. V was trimmed by 4 bases and J by 3 bases, leaving 10 bases between them. The CDR3 here is CASSARGPNQPQHF. The CDR3 DNA sequence: TGTGCCAGCAGTGCCAGGGGTCCCAATCAGCCCCAGCATTTT.

V usage is TRBV2 and J usage is TRBJ2-7; maybe TRBD1 (6 bases). The V end lost 5 bases, the J end lost 3 bases, and 8 bases lay between the germline ends. The CDR3 extends over 12 amino acids. In germline, CDR1 is SNHLY, CDR2 FYNNEI. CDR3 in DNA: TGTGCCAGCAGTCAGACAGGCTACGAGCAGTACGTC. Its protein is CASSQTGYEQYV.

The chain joins TRBV6-1 to TRBJ2-1; D not certain. The CDR3 length is 15 residues. Trimming pared 2 bases from V and 0 bases from J, leaving 8 bases between. CDR1 and CDR2 from the germline V gene are MNHNS and SASEGT. The CDR3 region is CASSESPGSYNEQFF. CDR3 coding DNA: TGTGCCAGCAGTGAATCCCCAGGCTCCTACAATGAGCAGTTCTTC.

V and J are TRBV10-3 and TRBJ1-2, with 7 positions matching TRBD1. This CDR3 region has 13 residues. The trim removed 10 bases at V and 2 bases at J, leaving 7 bases unmatched. In germline, CDR1 is ENHRY, CDR2 SYGVKD. CDR3 region: CATRQGQNYGYTF. DNA of the CDR3: TGTGCCACTCGACAGGGCCAAAACTATGGCTACACCTTC.

The chain carries TRBV28 and TRBJ2-5; 10 bases line up with TRBD1. The CDR3 extends over 15 amino acids. Per the germline V gene, CDR1 is MDHEN and CDR2 is SYDVKM. V trimming: 1 base; J trimming: 4 bases; junction bases outside the gene matches: 3. The CDR3 DNA sequence: TGTGCCAGCAGTTTATCGGGGACAGGGGTAGAGACCCAGTACTTC. It yields the protein CASSLSGTGVETQYF.

The rearrangement joins TRBV6-4 to TRBJ2-7; D uncertain. In germline, CDR1 is MRHNA, CDR2 SNTAGT. The CDR3 runs 13 residues. V was cut by 3 bases and J by 0 bases, with 6 bases left in between. The CDR3 DNA reads TGTGCCAGCAGTGATCGTAGCTCCTACGAGCAGTACGTC. This translates into CASSDRSSYEQYV.

The chain uses TRBV5-4 and TRBJ2-6; 8 bases fit TRBD1. Germline values: CDR1 SGHNT, CDR2 YYREEE (reference sequence). The CDR3 is made up of 17 amino acids. Trimming removed 4 bases from V and 0 bases from J; junction bases left unmatched: 6. This chain's CDR3 is CASSPTGVSSGANVLTF. Written as DNA, the CDR3 is TGTGCCAGCAGCCCGACAGGGGTCAGCTCTGGGGCCAACGTCCTGACTTTC.